These 30 T cell receptor beta chains share one sample of origin, sequenced in a study of blood T cell repertoires in COVID-19. Assay used: immunoSEQ multiplex PCR; TCRdb lists only in-frame clones, some missing. This sample carries around 20,000 clones, 85% of them seen once, and the ten largest clones take 64%. What was sequenced was peripheral blood. The receptors shown here come from a man aged 80 or over with acute or convalescent COVID-19.

This chain connects TRBV28 to TRBJ1-5; D remains ambiguous. Per the germline V gene, CDR1 is MDHEN and CDR2 is SYDVKM. This CDR3 has 15 residues. Trimming removed 6 bases from V and 2 bases from J, with 14 bases in between. This CDR3 is CASSPTTLGNQPQHF. Written as DNA, the CDR3 is TGTGCCAGCAGCCCTACTACATTAGGCAATCAGCCCCAGCATTTT. Based on the CDR3 plus reference TRBV28 and TRBJ1-5, the full variable domain is DVKVTQSSRYLVKRTGEKVFLECVQDMDHENMFWYRQDPGLGLRLIYFSYDVKMKEKGDIPEGYSVSREKKERFSLILESASTNQTSMYLCASSPTTLGNQPQHFGDGTRLSIL.

The chain joins TRBV7-8 to TRBJ1-2; possible D gene TRBD1, 5 bases. Germline V gene data show CDR1 as SGHVS and CDR2 as FQNEAQ. The CDR3 extends over 16 amino acids. The germline V and J ends were trimmed by 2 bases and 3 bases, with 16 bases remaining between them. CDR3 bases: TGTGCCAGCAGCTTAAGGGTTGGGGCTTTCGACTATGGCTACACCTTC. Its protein product is CASSLRVGAFDYGYTF.

The chain couples TRBV7-9 to TRBJ1-6, with unresolved D. The germline CDR1 and CDR2 sequences are SEHNR and FQNEAQ (reference sequence). The CDR3 extends over 13 amino acids. V lost 0 bases to trimming and J lost 10 bases, with 7 bases between them. CDR3 bases: TGTGCCAGCAGCTTAGCGCTAAAATCACCCCTCCACTTT. It specifies CASSLALKSPLHF.

This chain joins TRBV4-1 and TRBJ1-1, with D perhaps matching TRBD1 (6 bases). The CDR3 consists of 18 residues. Trimming took 1 base from V and 0 from J, leaving 18 bases between them. Germline CDR1 reads MGHRA; CDR2 reads YSYEKL. The CDR3 sequence: CASSQAKLRGNLNTEAFF. CDR3 nucleotides: TGCGCCAGCAGCCAAGCGAAGCTAAGGGGGAACTTGAACACTGAAGCTTTCTTT.

This clone appeared once. The CDR3 protein is CASSIASRWTGGRTEAFF. The CDR3 nucleotides are TGTGCCAGTAGTATTGCAAGCCGGTGGACAGGGGGCCGCACTGAAGCTTTCTTT. The chain couples TRBV19 to TRBJ1-1; 11 bases are shared with TRBD1. This CDR3 comprises 18 residues. V gave up 3 bases and J gave up 4 bases; unmatched junction bases: 13. Germline values: CDR1 LNHDA, CDR2 SQIVND (reference sequence).

The CDR3 DNA reads TGTGCCAGCAGCCAAGGGACAGGCCGCACCGGGGAGCTGTTTTTT. Its protein product is CASSQGTGRTGELFF. V gene TRBV13 combines with J gene TRBJ2-2, with 8 bases lining up with TRBD1. V gave up 5 bases and J gave up 4 bases; unmatched junction bases: 6. Germline CDR1 reads PRHDT; CDR2 reads FYEKMQ (reference sequence). This CDR3 is 15 amino acids long.

The gene calls are TRBV9 and TRBJ1-3, with a tentative D call TRBD1 (6 bases). V shed 0 bases and J shed 0 bases, with 13 bases lying between them. From germline, CDR1 is SGDLS and CDR2 YYNGEE. This CDR3 contains 17 residues. CDR3 bases: TGTGCCAGCAGCGTAGTAGGCGGGGGGCCCTCTGGAAACACCATATATTTT. Protein: CASSVVGGGPSGNTIYF.

The chain recombines TRBV30 with TRBJ1-3, with a weak D call TRBD1 (5 bases). The CDR3 sequence is 12 residues long. V lost 2 bases and J 10 bases, leaving 12 bases between the germline ends. CDR1 is GTSNPN and CDR2 is SVGIG in the germline V gene (reference sequence). The CDR3 DNA follows: TGTGCCTGGAGTCCGGGGGTAAGGACCATATATTTT. Encoded protein: CAWSPGVRTIYF.

This sequence joins TRBV7-2 and TRBJ2-3, with D tentatively TRBD1 (5 bases). CDR1 is SGHTA, CDR2 FQGNSA, per germline. The V end lost 4 bases, the J end lost 0 bases, and 14 bases lay between the germline ends. This CDR3 contains 16 residues. CDR3 sequence: CASSSRTSTSTDTQYF. CDR3 bases: TGTGCCAGCAGCTCCCGGACATCAACTAGCACAGATACGCAGTATTTT.

The V call is TRBV27, the J call TRBJ1-5; 9 bases map to TRBD1. The CDR3 has 15 residues. J lost 6 bases, V lost 6 bases, and 9 bases had no gene match. CDR1 is MNHEY and CDR2 is SMNVEV in the germline V gene (reference sequence). The CDR3 DNA follows: TGTGCCAGCAGGATGACGGGACAGGGAGGTCAGCCCCAGCATTTT. It codes for CASRMTGQGGQPQHF.

The CDR3 DNA is TGTGCCAGCAGTTACCTTGACAGAAACACTGAAGCTTTCTTT. It specifies CASSYLDRNTEAFF. V is TRBV6-5 and J is TRBJ1-1; D perhaps matches TRBD1 (5 bases). Germline assignment: CDR1 MNHEY and CDR2 SVGAGI. With 2 bases removed from V and 2 bases from J, the gap between germline ends came to 9 bases. The CDR3 is made up of 14 amino acids.

The CDR3 sequence: CASTSTGRGNSPLHF. DNA for the CDR3: TGTGCCAGCACTTCCACGGGCAGGGGGAATTCACCCCTCCACTTT. The chain links TRBV5-6 to TRBJ1-6; 7 positions match TRBD1. The CDR3 is 15 residues long. Per the germline V gene, CDR1 is SGHDT and CDR2 is YYEEEE. V lost 6 bases and J lost 7; bases outside the gene matches: 10.

This sequence joins TRBV2 and TRBJ1-6, with unresolved D. CDR3 length: 14 residues. V lost 8 bases and J lost 5, with 13 bases in between. Germline V CDR1 and CDR2: SNHLY, FYNNEI. Here the CDR3 reads CASLGRGDNSPLHF. As DNA, the CDR3 is TGTGCCAGCCTGGGTCGGGGAGATAATTCACCCCTCCACTTT.

V is TRBV3-1 (or the pseudogene TRBV3-2) and J is TRBJ2-5; D may be TRBD1 (5 bases). Per germline, CDR1 LGHDT and CDR2 YNNKEL (reference sequence). The CDR3 extends over 12 amino acids. V was shortened by 4 bases and J by 5 bases, with 8 bases between the two germline ends. Written as DNA, the CDR3 is TGTGCCAGCAGCCCCAGGGTGGAGACCCAGTACTTC. It yields the protein CASSPRVETQYF.

This chain joins TRBV28 and TRBJ1-1; D possibly corresponds to TRBD1 (6 bases). The V end was cut by 6 bases, the J end by 2 bases, with 19 bases between. Germline V gene sequence: CDR1 MDHEN, CDR2 SYDVKM. The CDR3 has 16 residues. The CDR3 nucleotides are TGTGCCAGCAGCCCCCCCCAGAGCAGGGGAAACACTGAAGCTTTCTTT. Translated, it gives CASSPPQSRGNTEAFF. Together with reference TRBV28 and TRBJ1-1, the CDR3 gives the full variable domain: DVKVTQSSRYLVKRTGEKVFLECVQDMDHENMFWYRQDPGLGLRLIYFSYDVKMKEKGDIPEGYSVSREKKERFSLILESASTNQTSMYLCASSPPQSRGNTEAFFGQGTRLTVV.

The CDR3 region is CASRLGTSGGYEQYF. The CDR3 region has the DNA TGTGCCAGTAGACTCGGGACTAGCGGGGGATACGAGCAGTACTTC. This rearrangement joins TRBV19 to TRBJ2-7; 14 positions match TRBD2. CDR1 LNHDA and CDR2 SQIVND come from the germline V gene (reference sequence). J was trimmed by 4 bases and V by 6 bases; bases with no gene match: 5. This CDR3 contains 15 residues.

This clone was picked up a small number of times. This chain links TRBV18 with TRBJ1-6, with D perhaps TRBD1 (6 bases). Trimming took off 2 bases at V and 0 bases at J, with 14 bases between the two ends. Looked up from germline, CDR1 is KGHSH and CDR2 is LQKENI. The CDR3 covers 18 residues. CDR3 coding DNA: TGTGCCAGCTCACCATTGGGAACAGGGAGCTCCTATAATTCACCCCTCCACTTT. Amino acid sequence: CASSPLGTGSSYNSPLHF.

The gene calls are TRBV7-2 and TRBJ2-5, with 10 bases identical to TRBD2. Germline loops: CDR1 SGHTA, CDR2 FQGNSA. This CDR3 contains 16 residues. V shed 5 bases, J shed 2 bases, and the junction held 8 bases outside the gene matches. The CDR3 nucleotides read TGTGCCAGCAGCCTTGCCCTAGCGGGGGTTCAAGAGACCCAGTACTTC. Its translation is CASSLALAGVQETQYF.

V and J are TRBV3-1 (or the pseudogene TRBV3-2) and TRBJ1-1, with D hard to call. Trimming left V 1 base short and J 3 bases short, with 12 bases between. The CDR3 contains 15 residues. In germline, CDR1 is LGHDT, CDR2 YNNKEL (reference sequence). For the CDR3, the DNA is TGTGCCAGCAGCCAAGTATTGAACAGCTACACTGAAGCTTTCTTT. It is translated as CASSQVLNSYTEAFF.

V usage is TRBV6-5 and J usage is TRBJ1-1, with a possible D match to TRBD1 (6 bases). The CDR3 spans 15 residues. V dropped 0 bases and J dropped 4 bases, with 12 bases sitting between them. CDR1 and CDR2 (germline): MNHEY, SVGAGI. The CDR3 nucleotides are TGTGCCAGCAGTTACTCGAGGGGGGGAGGCACTGAAGCTTTCTTT. Amino acids: CASSYSRGGGTEAFF.

The V call is TRBV7-9, the J call TRBJ1-2, with no clear D. V was shortened by 5 bases and J by 0 bases, with 19 bases between the two germline ends. CDR3 length: 17 amino acids. Germline CDR1 SEHNR, CDR2 FQNEAQ (reference sequence). The CDR3 here is CASSLLRTAETNYGYTF. DNA for the CDR3: TGTGCCAGCAGCCTCCTTCGAACAGCGGAGACTAACTATGGCTACACCTTC. Filled out from reference TRBV7-9 and TRBJ1-2, the complete variable domain reads DTGVSQNPRHKITKRGQNVTFRCDPISEHNRLYWYRQTLGQGPEFLTYFQNEAQLEKSRLLSDRFSAERPKGSFSTLEIQRTEQGDSAMYLCASSLLRTAETNYGYTFGSGTRLTVV.

The chain has TRBV27 and TRBJ2-7, with D perhaps matching TRBD1 (6 bases). Trimming shortened V by 0 bases and J by 3 bases, and 9 bases separated the two germline ends. The CDR3 is 14 residues long. Per germline, CDR1 MNHEY and CDR2 SMNVEV (reference sequence). The CDR3, as DNA: TGTGCCAGCAGTTTATCGGACAGTAACTACGAGCAGTACTTC. It yields the protein CASSLSDSNYEQYF.

This clone has only one observation. The chain combines TRBV5-1 with TRBJ2-5, with no clear D. CDR3 length: 14 residues. Trimming cost V 2 bases and J 4 bases, with 12 bases left between them. Per the germline V gene, CDR1 is SGHRS and CDR2 is YFSETQ. The CDR3 region has the DNA TGCGCCAGCAGCTTCCTAGTAGGTGGAGAGACCCAGTACTTC. Amino acids: CASSFLVGGETQYF.

The genes are TRBV5-1 and TRBJ1-1, with D maybe TRBD1 (5 bases). Germline V gives CDR1 SGHRS, CDR2 YFSETQ. V was pared by 7 bases and J by 5 bases, with 15 bases between. The CDR3 is 13 residues long. The CDR3 nucleotides read TGCGCCAGCGGGTTAAGGGGAGGTACTGAAGCTTTCTTT. Its protein is CASGLRGGTEAFF.

V is TRBV3-1 (or the pseudogene TRBV3-2) and J is TRBJ1-1; D uncertain. Germline values: CDR1 LGHDT, CDR2 YNNKEL (reference sequence). The ends were cut back, 0 bases at V and 0 bases at J, with 11 bases in the middle. CDR3 length equals 16 residues. The CDR3 region has the DNA TGTGCCAGCAGCCAAGATCGGGAACGTATGAACACTGAAGCTTTCTTT. Translating gives CASSQDRERMNTEAFF.

This sequence joins TRBV29-1 and TRBJ2-3; TRBD1 aligns across 8 bases. With V trimmed by 6 bases and J by 6 bases, 17 bases remained unmatched. Germline-derived CDR1 and CDR2 are SQVTM and ANQGSEA. The CDR3 has 16 amino acids. The CDR3 DNA reads TGCAGCGTCGACCAAACCGACAGGGGACCTGAGGATACGCAGTATTTT. Its translation: CSVDQTDRGPEDTQYF.

The CDR3 loop is CASSFDHGRNQPQHF. The CDR3 region has the DNA TGTGCCAGCAGCTTCGATCACGGGAGGAATCAGCCCCAGCATTTT. The genes are TRBV7-2 and TRBJ1-5; D gene unclear. This CDR3 region has 15 residues. V was shortened by 3 bases and J by 4 bases, with 13 bases between the two germline ends. Germline V gene data show CDR1 as SGHTA and CDR2 as FQGNSA.

The chain employs TRBV11-3 and TRBJ2-3; TRBD2 agrees at 14 bases. V lost 4 bases, J lost 0 bases, and 6 bases stayed unmatched. Germline V gives CDR1 SGHNT, CDR2 YENEEA. The length of the CDR3 is 18 residues. As DNA, the CDR3 is TGTGCCAGCAGCTGGGGACTAGCGGGGGTCTCCAGCACAGATACGCAGTATTTT. It is translated as CASSWGLAGVSSTDTQYF.

This clone showed up just a few times. The chain employs TRBV29-1 and TRBJ1-3, with 7 positions matching TRBD1. V gave up 3 bases and J gave up 3 bases; unmatched junction bases: 5. CDR1 and CDR2 from the germline V gene are SQVTM and ANQGSEA. This CDR3 is built from 14 residues. Here the CDR3 reads CSVDQGGDGNTIYF. CDR3 nucleotides: TGCAGCGTTGATCAGGGGGGAGATGGAAACACCATATATTTT.

This chain joins TRBV24-1 and TRBJ2-3; 8 bases map to TRBD2. This CDR3 contains 13 residues. J was trimmed by 2 bases and V by 9 bases; bases with no gene match: 3. CDR1 is KGHDR and CDR2 is SFDVKD in the germline V gene. The CDR3 nucleotides read TGTGCCACCGGGACTAGGTCCACAGATACGCAGTATTTT. It is translated as CATGTRSTDTQYF.